The 29 T cell receptor beta chains below all came from one sample that was sequenced in a study of blood T cells in healthy people across ages. Primed by a sample-barcoded 5' primer and a J-beta primer mix, a second PCR proceeded for 7 to 11 cycles. Each CDR3 protein is one row after TCRdb ran MiXCR on the 5' RACE reads. The sample records fewer than 800,000 distinct CDR3 sequences, over 20% being singletons. The sequenced sample consisted of blood. These receptors were collected from a man between 70 and 80 years old in good health.

This clonotype was observed a few times. The V and J genes are TRBV12-5 and TRBJ2-5, with TRBD2 matching 7 bases. This CDR3 spans 12 amino acids. CDR1 and CDR2 from the germline V gene are LGHNT and FRNRAP. The V gene end was trimmed by 1 base and the J gene end by 7 bases; junction bases not matched to a gene: 0. The CDR3 loop is CASGLGGGTQYF. Here the CDR3 DNA reads TGTGCTAGTGGTTTGGGCGGGGGGACCCAGTACTTC.

This clonotype was picked up a small number of times. V gene TRBV30 combines with J gene TRBJ2-1, with TRBD2 matching 11 bases. V lost 3 bases to trimming and J lost 6 bases; unmatched junction nucleotides: 4. Germline V gene lookup returns CDR1 GTSNPN and CDR2 SVGIG (reference sequence). The CDR3 is 14 amino acids. The CDR3 DNA is TGTGCCTGGAGGACTAGCGGGATAGGCAATGAGCAGTTCTTC. Its protein is CAWRTSGIGNEQFF.

The sample holds a few counts of this clonotype. V is TRBV5-5 and J is TRBJ2-7, with 12 positions matching TRBD1. The V gene end was trimmed by 3 bases and the J gene end by 1 base; junction bases not matched to a gene: 2. Germline values: CDR1 SGHKS, CDR2 YYEKEE (reference sequence). CDR3 length: 15 amino acids. The CDR3 DNA reads as TGTGCCAGCAGCTGGGGACAGGGGGCTTCCTACGAGCAGTACTTC. Encoded protein: CASSWGQGASYEQYF.

The table lists this clonotype with a few counts. The chain has TRBV4-2 and TRBJ2-1, with TRBD1 identical over 11 bases. Germline V gene data show CDR1 as LGHNA and CDR2 as YNFKEQ. Trimming took 3 bases from V and 6 from J; bases not matched to a gene: 4. The CDR3 totals 15 residues. The chain's CDR3 is CASSQLGQGANEQFF. The CDR3 nucleotides read TGTGCCAGCAGCCAGTTAGGACAGGGGGCCAATGAGCAGTTCTTC.

In its sample, this clonotype was seen many times. This chain links TRBV4-1 with TRBJ2-7; 7 bases fit TRBD2. From germline, CDR1 is MGHRA and CDR2 YSYEKL. This CDR3 contains 16 residues. V was pared by 4 bases and J by 5 bases, with 14 bases of the junction left unmatched. This CDR3 reads CASSLLSGRLADEQYF. In DNA, the CDR3 is TGCGCCAGCAGCCTCCTCTCAGGGAGACTAGCCGACGAGCAGTACTTC.

V is TRBV30 and J is TRBJ2-1; D might be TRBD2 (5 bases). The germline gives CDR1 GTSNPN, CDR2 SVGIG (reference sequence). The CDR3 is made up of 13 amino acids. Trimming took 2 bases from V and 9 from J, leaving 14 bases between them. The CDR3 is CAWSNGVLGEQFF. CDR3 DNA: TGTGCCTGGAGTAACGGGGTATTGGGTGAGCAGTTCTTC.

This clonotype was observed a handful of times. The chain uses TRBV21-1 and TRBJ2-1; no check of the table's D call, TRBD2, against the DNA was made. TRBV21-1 is a pseudogene locus. The CDR3 is made up of 16 amino acids. This CDR3 reads CASSKSASGASIEQFF. The CDR3 coding sequence is TGTGCCAGCAGCAAATCGGCTAGCGGGGCCTCGATTGAGCAGTTCTTC.

This sequence joins TRBV11-2 and TRBJ1-3; maybe TRBD1 (6 bases). Germline assignment: CDR1 SGHAT and CDR2 FQNNGV. Between the trimmed V and J ends, which lost 5 bases and 4 bases, there was a span of 15 bases. The CDR3 loop spans 15 amino acids. CDR3 in amino acids: CASSEQQGSGNTIYF. The CDR3 nucleotides read TGTGCCAGCAGCGAACAACAGGGATCAGGAAACACCATATATTTT.

This clonotype was observed a handful of times. The junction and the germline gene differ at one end; a read error may be behind it. The rearrangement uses TRBV12-3 or TRBV12-4 and TRBJ2-5, with 11 bases lining up with TRBD2. The CDR3 is made up of 16 amino acids. For the CDR3, the DNA is TGTGCCAGCAGTATAGCGGGAGGGCCTTTACAAGAGACCCAGTACTTC. Protein sequence: CASSIAGGPLQETQYF.

V is TRBV6-5 and J is TRBJ2-2; D might be TRBD2 (5 bases). This CDR3 comprises 16 residues. V was cut by 0 bases and J by 4 bases, with 12 bases left in between. Per the germline V gene, CDR1 is MNHEY and CDR2 is SVGAGI. The CDR3 spells CASSYSEARSTGELFF. The CDR3 nucleotides are TGTGCCAGCAGTTACTCGGAGGCCCGAAGCACCGGGGAGCTGTTTTTT.

Only a few counts were recorded for this clonotype. This chain joins TRBV29-1 and TRBJ1-1; D possibly corresponds to TRBD1 (6 bases). This CDR3 contains 14 residues. Germline loops: CDR1 SQVTM, CDR2 ANQGSEA. The V and J ends lost 5 bases and 2 bases respectively, with 15 bases between them. In DNA form, the CDR3 reads TGCAGCGTTCATCGAGGGGGAGGTAACACTGAAGCTTTCTTT. This sequence encodes CSVHRGGGNTEAFF. Combining the CDR3 with reference TRBV29-1 and TRBJ1-1 gives the whole variable domain SAVISQKPSRDICQRGTSLTIQCQVDSQVTMMFWYRQQPGQSLTLIATANQGSEATYESGFVIDKFPISRPNLTFSTLTVSNMSPEDSSIYLCSVHRGGGNTEAFFGQGTRLTVV.

This clonotype turned up a few times. Likely a read error: the CDR3 ends without its conserved phenylalanine or tryptophan. The chain employs TRBV7-2 and TRBJ2-5; D may be TRBD1 or TRBD2 (5 bases each). V lost 5 bases to trimming and J lost 2 bases, with 15 bases between them. The CDR3 is 15 residues long. Looked up from germline, CDR1 is SGHTA and CDR2 is FQGNSA. CDR3 sequence (DNA): TGTGCCAGCAGCCGAGGGAGTGGGGCGCAAGAGACCCAGTACCTC. Translated, it gives CASSRGSGAQETQYL.

There are a few counts of this clonotype. The chain combines TRBV2 with TRBJ1-2; D may be TRBD1 (6 bases). This CDR3 spans 15 amino acids. The germline V gene encodes CDR1 SNHLY and CDR2 FYNNEI. Trimming pared 5 bases from V and 0 bases from J, leaving 13 bases between. CDR3 region: CASSPTGVTNYGYTF. The CDR3 DNA follows: TGTGCCAGCAGTCCGACAGGAGTTACTAACTATGGCTACACCTTC.

The chain recombines TRBV27 with TRBJ2-7; a possible D gene is TRBD1 (6 bases). This CDR3 spans 15 amino acids. Trimming shortened V by 2 bases and J by 2 bases, and 13 bases separated the two germline ends. Germline CDR1 is MNHEY and CDR2 is SMNVEV (reference sequence). CDR3 loop: CASSLRAGEPYEQYF. DNA of the CDR3: TGTGCCAGCAGTTTACGAGCAGGGGAACCCTACGAGCAGTACTTC.

The chain links TRBV28 to TRBJ1-1; weak D call: TRBD1 (6 bases). Between the trimmed V and J ends, which lost 2 bases and 5 bases, there was a span of 18 bases. CDR3 length: 16 amino acids. Germline assignment: CDR1 MDHEN and CDR2 SYDVKM. The CDR3 is CASSLTVLTGGTEAFF. In DNA, the CDR3 is TGTGCCAGCAGTTTAACCGTCTTGACAGGCGGAACTGAAGCTTTCTTT.

Remarks on this clonotype: Germline is not matched at one junction end, which may reflect a read error. V and J are TRBV5-6 and TRBJ1-3, with D perhaps matching TRBD1 (5 bases). This CDR3 has 15 amino acids. From germline, CDR1 is SGHDT and CDR2 YYEEEE. The CDR3 loop is CASSLAGSSGDTIYF. The CDR3 nucleotides read TGTGCCAGCAGCTTGGCAGGGAGCTCTGGAGACACCATATATTTT. The whole variable domain, remainder taken from reference TRBV5-6 and TRBJ1-3, is DAGVTQSPTHLIKTRGQQVTLRCSPKSGHDTVSWYQQALGQGPQFIFQYYEEEERQRGNFPDRFSGHQFPNYSSELNVNALLLGDSALYLCASSLAGSSGDTIYFGEGSWLTVV.

This clonotype has a count of ten or more. The gene calls are TRBV28 and TRBJ2-7; D is uncertain. The CDR3 is 14 amino acids. V was clipped by 6 bases and J by 2 bases, with 14 bases between them. CDR1 and CDR2 from the germline V gene are MDHEN and SYDVKM. The CDR3 DNA follows: TGTGCCAGCAGCTCACCGTTAGTACCCTACGAGCAGTACTTC. This encodes CASSSPLVPYEQYF.

The V gene is TRBV5-4, the J gene TRBJ2-1; TRBD2 agrees at 7 bases. Germline values: CDR1 SGHNT, CDR2 YYREEE (reference sequence). This CDR3 comprises 14 residues. The V gene end was trimmed by 5 bases and the J gene end by 6 bases; junction bases not matched to a gene: 8. CDR3 coding DNA: TGTGCCAGCAGATTCTCTAGCGGCCTCAATGAGCAGTTCTTC. The encoded protein is CASRFSSGLNEQFF.

This chain joins TRBV12-3 or TRBV12-4 and TRBJ2-3; 12 nucleotides agree with TRBD2. V dropped 6 bases and J dropped 3; count of bases not matched to a gene: 4. This CDR3 region has 15 residues. The CDR3 DNA reads TGTGCCAGCAGGTTACTAGCGGGAGGAACAGATACGCAGTATTTT. It specifies CASRLLAGGTDTQYF.

This clonotype was seen more than once but under ten times. The chain employs TRBV7-9 and TRBJ2-5, with D perhaps TRBD1 (5 bases). This CDR3 contains 14 residues. Germline-derived CDR1 and CDR2 are SEHNR and FQNEAQ (reference sequence). V lost 5 bases to trimming and J lost 1 base, with 11 bases between them. CDR3 residues: CASSQTAPQETQYF. CDR3 sequence (DNA): TGTGCCAGCAGCCAGACAGCTCCCCAAGAGACCCAGTACTTC.

This clonotype was recorded many times. The chain recombines TRBV7-2 with TRBJ2-7; 8 positions match TRBD2. Germline CDR1 is SGHTA and CDR2 is FQGNSA. The CDR3 totals 15 residues. The V segment lost 4 bases and the J segment 9 bases; nucleotides outside the gene matches: 14. As DNA, the CDR3 is TGTGCCAGCAGCTCCCCATGGGCGGGAGGTGGTAGGCAGTACTTC. Translated, it gives CASSSPWAGGGRQYF.

The genes are TRBV29-1 and TRBJ2-5; D may be TRBD1 or TRBD2 (5 bases each). The V gene lost 0 bases and the J gene lost 5 bases, with 19 bases spanning the gap. Germline lookup yields CDR1 SQVTM and CDR2 ANQGSEA. This CDR3 has 16 residues. The CDR3 here is CSVEEGVVELGETQYF. Written as DNA, the CDR3 is TGCAGCGTTGAAGAGGGGGTAGTGGAACTGGGGGAGACCCAGTACTTC.

This sequence joins TRBV25-1 and TRBJ2-3, with a possible D match to TRBD1 (6 bases). This CDR3 comprises 15 residues. The V and J ends lost 5 bases and 3 bases respectively, with 15 bases between them. Germline CDR1 and CDR2: MGHDK and SYGVNS. This CDR3 reads CASSTGTKGTDTQYF. CDR3 nucleotide sequence: TGTGCCAGCAGTACCGGGACAAAAGGGACAGATACGCAGTATTTT. Drawing the rest from reference TRBV25-1 and TRBJ2-3, the complete variable domain is EADIYQTPRYLVIGTGKKITLECSQTMGHDKMYWYQQDPGMELHLIHYSYGVNSTEKGDLSSESTVSRIRTEHFPLTLESARPSHTSQYLCASSTGTKGTDTQYFGPGTRLTVL.

J is TRBJ2-2 and V is TRBV3-1, with TRBD2 matching over 8 bases. Germline lookup yields CDR1 LGHDT and CDR2 YNNKEL (reference sequence). The CDR3 runs 15 residues. J was trimmed by 3 bases and V by 2 bases; bases with no gene match: 2. CDR3 coding DNA: TGTGCCAGCAGCCAAACTAGCGGAGACACCGGGGAGCTGTTTTTT. This translates into CASSQTSGDTGELFF.

V and J are TRBV4-1 and TRBJ2-3; D perhaps matches TRBD2 (5 bases). Trimming cost V 0 bases and J 2 bases, with 12 bases left between them. Germline CDR1 MGHRA, CDR2 YSYEKL. This CDR3 comprises 16 residues. The CDR3 coding sequence is TGCGCCAGCAGCCAAGATAACCGAGCGGTCACAGATACGCAGTATTTT. The encoded protein is CASSQDNRAVTDTQYF.

This chain links TRBV6-4 with TRBJ2-7, with 7 bases aligning to TRBD2. Germline V CDR1 and CDR2: MRHNA, SNTAGT. Trimming took 4 bases from V and 2 from J; bases not matched to a gene: 5. The CDR3 has 14 amino acids. Here the CDR3 reads CASSALRGTYEQYF. Written as DNA, the CDR3 is TGTGCCAGCAGTGCGTTGCGGGGGACCTACGAGCAGTACTTC.

This clonotype turned up a few times. A read error may produce the germline difference seen at one junction end. This chain joins TRBV20-1 and TRBJ2-5; 12 bases are a match to TRBD2. This CDR3 comprises 15 residues. Germline V CDR1 and CDR2: DFQATT, SNEGSKA (reference sequence). The CDR3, as DNA: TGCAGTGCTATGGTGACTAGCGGGAGTTTGGAGACCCAGTGCTTC. Translated: CSAMVTSGSLETQCF.

The chain carries TRBV29-1 and TRBJ2-7, with TRBD1 matching 9 bases. Trimming at V came to 6 bases and at J to 2 bases, leaving 5 bases not matched to a gene. This CDR3 is 13 amino acids long. Germline values: CDR1 SQVTM, CDR2 ANQGSEA. In DNA form, the CDR3 reads TGCAGCGTCAGACAGGGGGAAACCTACGAGCAGTACTTC. Protein: CSVRQGETYEQYF.

The J gene is TRBJ2-2, the V gene TRBV3-1, with 8 bases fitting TRBD2. Losses at the gene ends were 4 bases for V and 5 bases for J; bases not matched to a gene: 24. This CDR3 is built from 21 residues. CDR1 and CDR2 (germline): LGHDT, YNNKEL (reference sequence). CDR3 bases: TGTGCCAGCAGCCCCTACCCGCGGGGGGCAGGAGGAATGTTAGAGACCGGGGAGCTGTTTTTT. Translation gives CASSPYPRGAGGMLETGELFF.